This entry lists 13 T cell receptor beta chains sequenced from one sample in a study of identical twins' blood T cells. TCRdb redid the calling of the 5' RACE reads with MiXCR, one entry per CDR3 protein. The data contain a few hundred thousand distinct CDR3 sequences, 25% to 35% of them singletons. Sequenced sample: PBMCs. The receptor set was obtained from a woman between 18 and 49 years old in good health.

This clonotype was picked up a small number of times. The chain carries TRBV6-5 and TRBJ2-3; 7 nucleotides agree with TRBD1. J gave up 1 base and V 10 bases, and 5 bases lay outside the gene matches. CDR1 is MNHEY, CDR2 SVGAGI, per germline. The CDR3 length is 13 residues. As DNA, the CDR3 is TGTGCCACCTCGACAGGGCGCACAGATACGCAGTATTTT. Its protein product is CATSTGRTDTQYF.

Only a few counts were recorded for this clonotype. The gene calls are TRBV5-1 and TRBJ2-7; 7 nucleotides match TRBD1. Germline V CDR1 and CDR2: SGHRS, YFSETQ. J lost 4 bases, V lost 4 bases, and 5 bases had no gene match. CDR3 size: 13 residues. DNA for the CDR3: TGCGCCAGCAGCATGGGACAGCATTACGAGCAGTACTTC. Protein sequence: CASSMGQHYEQYF.

The chain is built from TRBV2 and TRBJ1-5, with D hard to call. There are 16 residues in the CDR3. V lost 4 bases, J lost 4 bases, and 17 bases lay in between. Per the germline V gene, CDR1 is SNHLY and CDR2 is FYNNEI. CDR3 sequence (DNA): TGTGCCAGCAGTGTGACTGGGCACCTGGGGAATCAGCCCCAGCATTTT. This gives the protein CASSVTGHLGNQPQHF.

The genes are TRBV14 and TRBJ2-3, with D perhaps TRBD1 (5 bases). Trimming shortened V by 2 bases and J by 11 bases, and 20 bases separated the two germline ends. The CDR3 totals 15 residues. CDR1 is SGHDN and CDR2 is FVKESK in the germline V gene. The chain's CDR3 is CASSQTEELGDQQYF. CDR3 nucleotide sequence: TGTGCCAGCAGCCAAACCGAAGAGCTAGGGGATCAGCAGTATTTT.

As concerns this clonotype: A much larger clone lies a single base off, so this may be a read error. The conserved final phenylalanine or tryptophan is absent from the CDR3, which likely points to a read error. The chain is built from TRBV5-4 and TRBJ1-2; D remains ambiguous. The CDR3 has 12 residues. Germline values: CDR1 SGHNT, CDR2 YYREEE (reference sequence). The germline V and J ends were trimmed by 5 bases and 8 bases, with 13 bases remaining between them. CDR3 loop: CASSLLGEGYTL. CDR3 nucleotides: TGTGCCAGCAGTCTCCTAGGAGAGGGCTACACCTTA.

In its sample, this clonotype was seen a few times. The J gene is TRBJ2-7, the V gene TRBV20-1; possible D gene TRBD2, 6 bases. This CDR3 has 12 amino acids. The germline CDR1 and CDR2 sequences are DFQATT and SNEGSKA (reference sequence). Between the trimmed V and J ends, which lost 3 bases and 2 bases, there was a span of 8 bases. CDR3 amino acids: CSASGSTYEQYF. As DNA, the CDR3 is TGCAGTGCTAGCGGGAGTACCTACGAGCAGTACTTC.

Notes on this clonotype: A junction end diverges from the germline sequence, so it may reflect a read error. The CDR3: CASSKASRGFPEAFF. The DNA of the CDR3 is TGTGCCAGCAGTAAAGCCTCAAGGGGGTTTCCTGAAGCTTTCTTT. The chain is built from TRBV2 and TRBJ1-1; possibly TRBD1 for D (6 bases). The CDR3 has 15 amino acids. CDR1 and CDR2 (germline): SNHLY, FYNNEI. The variable domain in full, with the rest retrieved from reference TRBV2 and TRBJ1-1, is EPEVTQTPSHQVTQMGQEVILRCVPISNHLYFYWYRQILGQKVEFLVSFYNNEISEKSEIFDDQFSVERPDGSNFTLKIRSTKLEDSAMYFCASSKASRGFPEAFFGQGTRLTVV.

A single count supports this clonotype. The gene calls are TRBV2 and TRBJ1-6; possibly TRBD1 for D (6 bases). This CDR3 comprises 13 residues. CDR1 SNHLY and CDR2 FYNNEI come from the germline V gene. V gave up 5 bases and J gave up 9 bases, with 11 bases separating them. CDR3 sequence reads: CASSSRGGSPLHF. CDR3 DNA sequence: TGTGCCAGCAGTTCCAGGGGTGGTTCACCCCTCCACTTT.

The gene calls are TRBV4-3 and TRBJ2-2, with TRBD1 as a possible D gene (5 bases). Germline CDR1 reads LGHNA; CDR2 reads YSLEER. This CDR3 comprises 15 residues. V was pared by 4 bases and J by 1 base, with 10 bases between. CDR3 coding DNA: TGCGCCAGCAGCCTCGAAACAGGGAACACCGGGGAGCTGTTTTTT. Translated: CASSLETGNTGELFF.

This clonotype was counted between two and nine times. The rearrangement joins TRBV12-3 or TRBV12-4 to TRBJ2-1, with TRBD2 identical over 15 bases. This CDR3 has 18 amino acids. With 4 bases clipped from V and 0 bases from J, the junction kept 4 bases outside the gene matches. CDR3 DNA: TGTGCCAGCAGTTGGACTAGCGGGAGGGCCCTCTCCTACAATGAGCAGTTCTTC. Amino acids: CASSWTSGRALSYNEQFF.

This clonotype has a count of ten or more. V is TRBV28 and J is TRBJ2-3, with 7 bases identical to TRBD1. CDR3 length: 16 residues. Germline CDR1 is MDHEN and CDR2 is SYDVKM. After removal of 2 bases from V and 6 bases from J, the junction contained 11 bases not matched to a gene. The CDR3 nucleotides are TGTGCCAGCAGTTTAGGACAGGTCCTGGTTTCGGATACGCAGTATTTT. Its translation: CASSLGQVLVSDTQYF.

This clonotype appeared a few times. V gene TRBV11-1 combines with J gene TRBJ2-7; D is uncertain. Germline loops: CDR1 SGHAT, CDR2 FQDESV (reference sequence). The V end lost 1 base, the J end lost 0 bases, and 10 bases lay between the germline ends. This CDR3 contains 15 residues. The CDR3 sequence: CASSLGPLSSYEQYF. The CDR3 DNA reads TGTGCCAGCAGCTTAGGACCCTTGAGCTCCTACGAGCAGTACTTC.

A few counts support this clonotype. The genes are TRBV7-2 and TRBJ2-3; TRBD2 agrees at 11 bases. Germline V gene sequence: CDR1 SGHTA, CDR2 FQGNSA. V gave up 4 bases and J gave up 5 bases; unmatched junction bases: 8. The CDR3 totals 16 residues. CDR3 in amino acids: CASSSYLAGGGDTQYF. The CDR3 DNA reads as TGTGCCAGCAGCTCCTACCTAGCGGGAGGTGGAGATACGCAGTATTTT.